A selection of T cell receptor beta chains follows, all from one sample in a study of PD-L1 blockade in urothelial cancer. Clones were sequenced by immunoSEQ multiplex PCR, and TCRdb holds only the in-frame ones, with some missing. In the table there are tens of thousands of clones, approximately 72% of which are singletons. The sample in question was PBMCs, obtained around atezolizumab (anti-PD-L1) treatment. Source of these receptors: a man between 65 and 85 years old with urothelial cancer. Each CDR3 is given with its conserved first and last residue. Each record gives: J gene, CDR3 length, D gene, clone size, V gene, CDR3 protein, CDR3 DNA. D genes are given only for firm matches. A clone size is listed for some rows: how often the clone was seen (once, few, many), or a class if it is expanded.

TRBJ2-2	16	.	.	TRBV5-5	CASSLRRGANTGELFF	TGTGCCAGCAGCTTGAGGCGCGGGGCGAACACCGGGGAGCTGTTTTTT
TRBJ2-2	14	TRBD2	.	TRBV7-2	CASSLPAGGRELFF	TGTGCCAGCAGCTTACCAGCGGGGGGAAGAGAGCTGTTTTTT
TRBJ2-5	16	TRBD2	.	TRBV7-8	CASRAPSSGEQETQYF	TGTGCCAGCAGGGCCCCCTCTAGCGGGGAACAAGAGACCCAGTACTTC
TRBJ2-7	15	TRBD2	once	TRBV5-5	CASSLVQRERYEQYF	TGTGCCAGCAGCTTGGTGCAGCGGGAGAGGTACGAGCAGTACTTC
TRBJ2-5	14	.	.	TRBV5-4	CASSPSGIQETQYF	TGTGCCAGCAGCCCTTCGGGAATCCAAGAGACCCAGTACTTC
TRBJ2-7	14	.	.	TRBV15	CATSRDGVGGEQYF	TGTGCCACCAGCAGAGATGGGGTGGGGGGAGAGCAGTACTTC
TRBJ2-7	14	.	.	TRBV5-4	CASSLDILTYEQYF	TGTGCCAGCAGCCTTGACATATTGACCTACGAGCAGTACTTC
TRBJ1-2	16	TRBD1	.	TRBV18	CASSPGRGSTNYGYTF	TGTGCCAGCTCACCAGGCAGGGGGTCCACTAACTATGGCTACACCTTC
TRBJ2-1	19	TRBD2	.	TRBV7-9	CASSLHFLGTRSSYNEQFF	TGTGCCAGCAGCTTACATTTTCTCGGGACTAGAAGCTCCTACAATGAGCAGTTCTTC
TRBJ1-5	15	.	.	TRBV19	CASSMWQVGNQPQHF	TGTGCCAGTAGTATGTGGCAGGTTGGCAATCAGCCCCAGCATTTT
TRBJ1-1	14	.	.	TRBV27	CASKVGALNTEAFF	TGTGCCAGCAAGGTGGGGGCGCTGAACACTGAAGCTTTCTTT
TRBJ2-1	14	TRBD2	few	TRBV14	CASSQERTSGKQFF	TGTGCCAGCAGCCAAGAAAGGACTAGCGGCAAGCAGTTCTTC
TRBJ2-1	13	TRBD2	.	TRBV29-1	CSVEREREGQQFF	TGCAGCGTTGAAAGGGAGCGGGAGGGCCAGCAGTTCTTC
TRBJ1-2	13	.	.	TRBV2	CASSRGFNYGYTF	TGTGCCAGTTCTAGAGGGTTCAACTATGGCTACACCTTC
TRBJ2-2	17	TRBD2	.	TRBV11-1	CASSYWRGGRDTGELFF	TGTGCCAGCAGTTACTGGCGGGGGGGCCGGGACACCGGGGAGCTGTTTTTT
TRBJ2-3	17	TRBD2	.	TRBV6-8	CASSYSRTSGVTDTQYF	TGTGCCAGCAGTTACTCAAGGACTAGCGGGGTCACAGATACGCAGTATTTT
TRBJ2-2	16	TRBD1	few	TRBV19	CASSWWGTGYTGELFF	TGTGCCAGTAGTTGGTGGGGGACAGGTTACACCGGGGAGCTGTTTTTT
TRBJ1-6	14	.	.	TRBV18	CASSQGQINSPLHF	TGTGCCAGCTCCCAGGGACAAATTAATTCACCCCTCCACTTT
TRBJ2-7	13	.	.	TRBV7-2	CASSLGPIYEQYF	TGTGCCAGCAGCTTAGGGCCAATCTACGAGCAGTACTTC
TRBJ1-2	13	TRBD1	.	TRBV18	CASSPGQNYGYTF	TGTGCCAGCTCACCGGGACAGAACTATGGCTACACCTTC
TRBJ2-1	16	TRBD2	.	TRBV9	CASSPIAGAGHNEQFF	TGTGCCAGCAGCCCGATAGCGGGAGCCGGGCACAATGAGCAGTTCTTC
TRBJ1-3	16	.	.	TRBV7-9	CASSLVHRRSGNTIYF	TGTGCCAGCAGCTTAGTACATCGGAGGAGCGGAAACACCATATATTTT
TRBJ2-1	16	TRBD1	.	TRBV7-2	CASSLGQGSSYNEQFF	TGTGCCAGCAGCTTAGGACAGGGTAGCTCCTACAATGAGCAGTTCTTC
TRBJ1-5	15	.	.	TRBV4-3	CASSQGWTANQPQHF	TGCGCCAGCAGCCAAGGGTGGACAGCCAATCAGCCCCAGCATTTT
TRBJ2-2	17	.	.	TRBV11-3	CASSLGRRGGNTGELFF	TGTGCCAGCAGCTTAGGTCGGCGGGGAGGTAACACCGGGGAGCTGTTTTTT
TRBJ2-7	14	TRBD1	.	TRBV7-9	CASSRGTGSYEQYF	TGTGCCAGCAGCCGCGGGACAGGGTCCTACGAGCAGTACTTC
TRBJ1-2	15	.	.	TRBV14	CASSQEWGGRDGYTF	TGTGCCAGCAGCCAAGAATGGGGGGGCCGGGATGGCTACACCTTC
TRBJ1-1	13	.	once	TRBV28	CASRPLGRTEAFF	TGTGCCAGCAGGCCCTTAGGGAGGACTGAAGCTTTCTTT
TRBJ2-7	16	TRBD2	.	TRBV5-4	CASSSTRLAGGSEQYF	TGTGCCAGCAGCTCAACCCGACTAGCGGGAGGGAGCGAGCAGTACTTC
TRBJ2-1	14	.	.	TRBV19	CASNGEVTYNEQFF	TGTGCCAGTAATGGGGAGGTGACCTACAATGAGCAGTTCTTC
TRBJ2-2	11	.	once	TRBV7-9	CASSQAGELFF	TGTGCCAGCAGTCAGGCCGGGGAGCTGTTTTTT
TRBJ1-3	14	TRBD1	few	TRBV19	CASRDRRSGNTIYF	TGTGCCAGTAGGGACAGGCGCTCTGGAAACACCATATATTTT
TRBJ2-1	13	.	.	TRBV6-5	CASSRKGANEQFF	TGTGCCAGCAGTCGCAAAGGGGCCAATGAGCAGTTCTTC
TRBJ2-1	13	TRBD2	.	TRBV7-2	CASKERENNEQFF	TGTGCCAGCAAGGAGCGGGAGAACAATGAGCAGTTCTTC
TRBJ2-1	17	TRBD2	.	TRBV5-1	CASSSFTSGGSYNEQFF	TGCGCCAGCAGCTCCTTCACTAGCGGGGGCTCATACAATGAGCAGTTCTTC
TRBJ1-4	15	.	.	TRBV15	CATSRDRGGAEKLFF	TGTGCCACCAGCAGAGATCGGGGGGGTGCTGAAAAACTGTTTTTT
TRBJ1-1	14	TRBD1	.	TRBV18	CASSQGQGVTEAFF	TGTGCCAGCTCACAGGGACAGGGAGTCACTGAAGCTTTCTTT
TRBJ1-2	11	.	.	TRBV28	CASSPSYGYTF	TGTGCCAGCAGTCCTTCCTATGGCTACACCTTC
TRBJ2-6	15	TRBD1	.	TRBV6-5	CASRDRGSGANVLTF	TGTGCCAGCAGGGACAGGGGGTCTGGGGCCAACGTCCTGACTTTC
TRBJ2-1	13	TRBD2	.	TRBV19	CATRMLAGYEQFF	TGTGCCACCCGCATGCTAGCGGGTTATGAGCAGTTCTTC
TRBJ2-3	15	.	.	TRBV25-1	CASSESGVLTDTQYF	TGTGCCAGCAGTGAATCGGGGGTTTTAACAGATACGCAGTATTTT
TRBJ2-7	14	.	.	TRBV7-2	CASSLAAGPYEQYF	TGTGCCAGCAGCTTAGCCGCGGGACCCTACGAGCAGTACTTC
TRBJ1-2	13	TRBD1	.	TRBV30	CAWNNRDSHGYTF	TGTGCCTGGAACAACCGGGACAGCCATGGCTACACCTTC
TRBJ1-2	11	TRBD1	.	TRBV20-1	CSARERDRFLF	TGCAGTGCTAGAGAGAGGGACAGGTTCCTCTTC
TRBJ2-3	15	TRBD1	.	TRBV4-2	CASSQPGQGPDTQYF	TGTGCCAGCAGCCAACCGGGACAGGGCCCAGATACGCAGTATTTT
TRBJ1-1	16	.	.	TRBV18	CASSQKVGQVNTEAFF	TGTGCCAGCTCACAGAAAGTGGGACAAGTGAACACTGAAGCTTTCTTT
TRBJ1-2	15	TRBD1	few	TRBV10-3	CAISGGQGAVDGYTF	TGTGCCATCAGTGGGGGACAGGGGGCAGTGGACGGCTACACCTTC
TRBJ1-1	14	.	.	TRBV11-2	CASSTGFTNTEAFF	TGTGCCAGCAGCACCGGGTTTACTAACACTGAAGCTTTCTTT
TRBJ2-7	13	.	.	TRBV7-2	CAIEPGDSYEQYF	TGTGCCATCGAACCCGGGGACTCCTACGAGCAGTACTTC
TRBJ2-2	16	TRBD2	.	TRBV5-1	CASRSSGRASTGELFF	TGCGCCAGCAGAAGTAGCGGGAGAGCCAGCACCGGGGAGCTGTTTTTT
TRBJ2-7	13	.	.	TRBV6-6	CASSYSGDYEQYF	TGTGCCAGCAGTTACTCAGGGGACTACGAGCAGTACTTC
TRBJ2-4	18	.	.	TRBV7-9	CASSTTPLGRGAKNIQYF	TGTGCCAGCAGCACAACCCCCCTCGGCCGGGGGGCCAAAAACATTCAGTACTTC
TRBJ2-7	12	.	few	TRBV7-2	CASRGAGYEQYF	TGTGCCAGCCGGGGGGCAGGGTACGAGCAGTACTTC